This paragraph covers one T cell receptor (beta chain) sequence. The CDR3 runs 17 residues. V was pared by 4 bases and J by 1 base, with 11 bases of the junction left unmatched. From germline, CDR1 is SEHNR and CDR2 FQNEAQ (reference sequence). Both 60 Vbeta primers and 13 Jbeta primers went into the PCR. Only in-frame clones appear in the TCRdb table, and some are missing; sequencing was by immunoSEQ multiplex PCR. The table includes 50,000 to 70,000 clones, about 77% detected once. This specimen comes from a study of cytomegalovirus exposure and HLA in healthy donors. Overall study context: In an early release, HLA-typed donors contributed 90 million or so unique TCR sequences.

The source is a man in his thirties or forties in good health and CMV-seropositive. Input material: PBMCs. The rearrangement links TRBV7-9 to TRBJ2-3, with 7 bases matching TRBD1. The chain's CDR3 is CASSSVSSGGGTDTQYF. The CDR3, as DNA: TGTGCCAGCAGCTCGGTCTCTTCAGGGGGTGGCACAGATACGCAGTATTTT.